The 8 T cell receptor beta chains below were found in one sample sequenced in a study of cytomegalovirus exposure and HLA in healthy donors. The PCR made use of 60 Vbeta and 13 Jbeta primers. Sequencing was performed with immunoSEQ multiplex PCR; in TCRdb, only in-frame clones are kept and a portion is missing. Counted here are around 90,000 clones, around 80% occurring once; the ten biggest clones make up around 3%. Material for sequencing was PBMCs. The receptors derive from a man aged 25 to 40 in good health and CMV-seronegative.

The rearrangement links TRBV18 to TRBJ2-2; tentatively, D is TRBD1 (5 bases). CDR1 is KGHSH and CDR2 is LQKENI in the germline V gene. Trimming cost V 2 bases and J 6 bases, with 10 bases left between them. This CDR3 has 14 residues. The CDR3 reads CASSPKAGSGELFF. In nucleotides, the CDR3 is TGTGCCAGCTCACCAAAGGCAGGGTCCGGGGAGCTGTTTTTT.

The V and J genes are TRBV27 and TRBJ1-1, with D maybe TRBD1 (6 bases). The V and J ends lost 3 bases and 4 bases respectively, with 15 bases between them. The germline V gene encodes CDR1 MNHEY and CDR2 SMNVEV (reference sequence). There are 15 residues in the CDR3. The DNA for the CDR3 is TGTGCCAGCAGTTTTTCACGTGCCAGGGGCACTGAAGCTTTCTTT. Amino acid sequence: CASSFSRARGTEAFF.

The chain employs TRBV7-9 and TRBJ2-1, with 7 positions matching TRBD2. The V gene's germline CDR1 is SEHNR and CDR2 FQNEAQ (reference sequence). Germline trimming cut 2 bases from V and 8 bases from J; bases unmatched to any gene: 3. The CDR3 has 13 residues. The CDR3 loop is CASSLRLAHEQFF. In nucleotides, the CDR3 is TGTGCCAGCAGCTTACGACTAGCCCATGAGCAGTTCTTC.

This clone is judged large. This chain connects TRBV21-1 to TRBJ2-4; the table's TRBD1 call for D was not verified on the DNA. TRBV21-1 represents a pseudogene. The CDR3 loop spans 19 amino acids. CDR3 sequence (DNA): TGTGCCAGCAGCAAAGCAGGGGACAGGGCCACAAGTGGTAAAAACATTCAGTACTTC. Translating it yields CASSKAGDRATSGKNIQYF.

The chain joins TRBV19 to TRBJ1-1; 8 positions match TRBD1. From germline, CDR1 is LNHDA and CDR2 SQIVND (reference sequence). The CDR3 is 14 amino acids. With 8 bases clipped from V and 2 bases from J, the junction kept 7 bases outside the gene matches. CDR3 sequence reads: CASQRTGINTEAFF. In DNA form, the CDR3 reads TGTGCCAGTCAAAGGACAGGGATCAACACTGAAGCTTTCTTT.

In its sample, this clone was seen a few times. This sequence joins TRBV7-9 and TRBJ2-7; 9 bases are shared with TRBD2. After removal of 5 bases from V and 9 bases from J, the junction contained 17 bases not matched to a gene. The CDR3 runs to 16 residues. In germline, CDR1 is SEHNR, CDR2 FQNEAQ (reference sequence). In DNA, the CDR3 is TGTGCCAGCAGCCCGACGACTAGCGGCGAACTACGACGGCAGTACTTC. Its translation is CASSPTTSGELRRQYF.

This clone was detected only a few times. V gene TRBV6-4 combines with J gene TRBJ2-2, with TRBD1 identical over 10 bases. Germline V gene lookup returns CDR1 MRHNA and CDR2 SNTAGT. The V segment lost 10 bases and the J segment 6 bases; nucleotides outside the gene matches: 5. This CDR3 contains 13 residues. For the CDR3, the DNA is TGTGCCACTGGGACAGGGGAGGCCGGGGAGCTGTTTTTT. This gives the protein CATGTGEAGELFF.

The J gene is TRBJ2-4, the V gene TRBV28, with 11 bases fitting TRBD1. CDR1 MDHEN and CDR2 SYDVKM come from the germline V gene. This CDR3 has 16 amino acids. V lost 5 bases and J lost 6; bases outside the gene matches: 9. The CDR3, as DNA: TGTGCCAGCAGTCTACCTCCGGGACAGGGGGGAAACATTCAGTACTTC. This translates into CASSLPPGQGGNIQYF.